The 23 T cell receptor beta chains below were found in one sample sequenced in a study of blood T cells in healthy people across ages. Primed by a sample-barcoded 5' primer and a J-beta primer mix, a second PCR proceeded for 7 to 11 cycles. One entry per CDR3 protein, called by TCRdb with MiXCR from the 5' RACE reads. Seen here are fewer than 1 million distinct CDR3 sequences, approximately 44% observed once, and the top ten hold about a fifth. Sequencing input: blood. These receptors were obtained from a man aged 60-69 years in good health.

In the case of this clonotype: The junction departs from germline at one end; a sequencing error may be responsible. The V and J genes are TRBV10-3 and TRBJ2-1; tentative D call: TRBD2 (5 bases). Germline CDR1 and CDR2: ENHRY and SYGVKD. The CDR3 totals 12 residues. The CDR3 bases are TGTACCATCAGCTCCCCGGGGAATGAGCAGTTCTTC. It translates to CTISSPGNEQFF.

This CDR3 reads CSAPVREGAGEQYF. The CDR3 DNA sequence: TGCAGTGCCCCGGTTCGTGAGGGGGCGGGTGAGCAGTACTTC. This chain connects TRBV20-1 to TRBJ2-7; 7 bases agree with TRBD1. Germline V gene data show CDR1 as DFQATT and CDR2 as SNEGSKA (reference sequence). The CDR3 sequence is 14 residues long. The trim removed 6 bases at V and 7 bases at J, leaving 15 bases unmatched.

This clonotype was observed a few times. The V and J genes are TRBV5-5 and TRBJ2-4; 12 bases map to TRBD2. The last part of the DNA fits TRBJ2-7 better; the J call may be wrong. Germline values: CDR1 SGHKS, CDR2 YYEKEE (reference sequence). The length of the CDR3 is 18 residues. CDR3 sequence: CASSLKALAGGFPYEQYF. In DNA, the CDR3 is TGTGCCAGCAGCTTGAAAGCCCTAGCGGGGGGGTTCCCCTACGAGCAGTACTTC.

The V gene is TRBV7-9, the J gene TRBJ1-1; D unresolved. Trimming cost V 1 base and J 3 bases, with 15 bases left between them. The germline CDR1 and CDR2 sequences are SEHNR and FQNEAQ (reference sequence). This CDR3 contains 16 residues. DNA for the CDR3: TGTGCCAGCAGCTTAGGGGAAGGTGGCGGGGACACTGAAGCTTTCTTT. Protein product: CASSLGEGGGDTEAFF.

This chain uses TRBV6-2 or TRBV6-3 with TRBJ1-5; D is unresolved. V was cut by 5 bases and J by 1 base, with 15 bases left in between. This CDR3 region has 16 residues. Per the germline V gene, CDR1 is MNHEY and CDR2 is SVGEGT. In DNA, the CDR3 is TGTGCCAGCAGTCTTGACGGAAGGGCAAGCAATCAGCCCCAGCATTTT. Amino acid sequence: CASSLDGRASNQPQHF.

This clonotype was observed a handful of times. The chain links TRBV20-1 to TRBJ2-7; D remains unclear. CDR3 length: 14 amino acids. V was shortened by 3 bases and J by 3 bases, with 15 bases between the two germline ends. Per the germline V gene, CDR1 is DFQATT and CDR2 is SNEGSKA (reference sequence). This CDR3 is CSASIANPLYEQYF. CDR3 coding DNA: TGCAGTGCTAGTATCGCAAACCCCCTCTACGAGCAGTACTTC.

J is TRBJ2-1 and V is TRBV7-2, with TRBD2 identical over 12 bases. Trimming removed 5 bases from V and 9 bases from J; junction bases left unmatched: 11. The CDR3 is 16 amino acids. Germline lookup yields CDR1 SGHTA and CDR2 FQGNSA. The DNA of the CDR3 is TGTGCCAGCAGCCGAGACCCTAGCGGGGGGGCCCCTGAGCAGTTCTTC. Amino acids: CASSRDPSGGAPEQFF.

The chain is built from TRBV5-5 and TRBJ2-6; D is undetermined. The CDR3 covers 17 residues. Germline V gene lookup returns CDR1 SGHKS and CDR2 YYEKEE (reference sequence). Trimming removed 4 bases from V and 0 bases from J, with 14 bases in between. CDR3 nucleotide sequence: TGTGCCAGCAGCCTCCGGCGGCCTAACTCTGGGGCCAACGTCCTGACTTTC. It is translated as CASSLRRPNSGANVLTF. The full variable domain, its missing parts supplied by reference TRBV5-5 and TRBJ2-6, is DAGVTQSPTHLIKTRGQQVTLRCSPISGHKSVSWYQQVLGQGPQFIFQYYEKEERGRGNFPDRFSARQFPNYSSELNVNALLLGDSALYLCASSLRRPNSGANVLTFGAGSRLTVL.

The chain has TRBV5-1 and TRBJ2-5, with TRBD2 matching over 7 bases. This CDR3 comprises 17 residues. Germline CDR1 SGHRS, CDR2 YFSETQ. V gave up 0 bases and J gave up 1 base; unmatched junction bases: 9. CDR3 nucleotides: TGCGCCAGCAGCTTGGCCGTCGTCTGGGGGGGCCAAGAGACCCAGTACTTC. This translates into CASSLAVVWGGQETQYF.

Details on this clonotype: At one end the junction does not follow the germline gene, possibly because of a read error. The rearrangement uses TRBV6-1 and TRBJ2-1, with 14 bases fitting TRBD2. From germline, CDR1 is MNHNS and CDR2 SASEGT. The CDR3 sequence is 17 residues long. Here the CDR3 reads CAGSPPRTSGGYNEQFF. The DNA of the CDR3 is TGTGCCGGCAGTCCTCCGAGGACTAGCGGGGGGTACAATGAGCAGTTCTTC.

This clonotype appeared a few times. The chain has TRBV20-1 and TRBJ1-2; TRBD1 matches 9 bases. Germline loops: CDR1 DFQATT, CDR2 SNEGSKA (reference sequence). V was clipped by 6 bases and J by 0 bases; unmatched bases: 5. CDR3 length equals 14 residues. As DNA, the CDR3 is TGCAGTGCGACAGGGGGGGCAACTAACTATGGCTACACCTTC. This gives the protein CSATGGATNYGYTF.

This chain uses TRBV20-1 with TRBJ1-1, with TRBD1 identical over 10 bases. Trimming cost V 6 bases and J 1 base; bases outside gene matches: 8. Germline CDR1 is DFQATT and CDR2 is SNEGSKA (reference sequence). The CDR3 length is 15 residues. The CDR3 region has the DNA TGCAGTGCAACCGGGACAGGGGAAAGGAACACTGAAGCTTTCTTT. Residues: CSATGTGERNTEAFF.

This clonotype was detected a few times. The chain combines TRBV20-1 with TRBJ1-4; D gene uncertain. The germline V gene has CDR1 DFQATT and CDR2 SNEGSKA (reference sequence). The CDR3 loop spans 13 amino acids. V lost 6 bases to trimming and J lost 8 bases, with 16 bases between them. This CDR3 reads CSATDSEAEKLFF. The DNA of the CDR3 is TGCAGTGCCACCGACTCGGAGGCCGAAAAACTGTTTTTT.

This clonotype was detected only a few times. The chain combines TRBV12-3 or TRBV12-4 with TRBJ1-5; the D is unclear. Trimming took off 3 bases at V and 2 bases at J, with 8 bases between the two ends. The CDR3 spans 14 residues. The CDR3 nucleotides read TGTGCCAGCAGTTTCGTCGATCGCAATCAGCCCCAGCATTTT. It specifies CASSFVDRNQPQHF.

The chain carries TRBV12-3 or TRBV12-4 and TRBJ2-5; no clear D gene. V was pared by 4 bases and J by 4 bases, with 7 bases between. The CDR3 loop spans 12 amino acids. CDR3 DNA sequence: TGTGCCAGCAGTTCCGCTATAGAGACCCAGTACTTC. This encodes CASSSAIETQYF.

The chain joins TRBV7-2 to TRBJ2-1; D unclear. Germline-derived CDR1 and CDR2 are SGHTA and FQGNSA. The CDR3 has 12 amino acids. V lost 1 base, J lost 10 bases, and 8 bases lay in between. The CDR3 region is CASSLGSQEQFF. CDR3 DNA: TGTGCCAGCAGCTTAGGTAGCCAGGAGCAGTTCTTC.

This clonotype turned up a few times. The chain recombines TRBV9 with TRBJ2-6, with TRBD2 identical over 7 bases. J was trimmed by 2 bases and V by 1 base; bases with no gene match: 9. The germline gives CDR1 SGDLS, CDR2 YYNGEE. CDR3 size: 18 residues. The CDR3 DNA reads TGTGCCAGCAGCGTAAAATTGTTGGCGGGGGCTGGGGCCAACGTCCTGACTTTC. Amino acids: CASSVKLLAGAGANVLTF. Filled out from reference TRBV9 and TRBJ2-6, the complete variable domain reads DSGVTQTPKHLITATGQRVTLRCSPRSGDLSVYWYQQSLDQGLQFLIQYYNGEERAKGNILERFSAQQFPDLHSELNLSSLELGDSALYFCASSVKLLAGAGANVLTFGAGSRLTVL.

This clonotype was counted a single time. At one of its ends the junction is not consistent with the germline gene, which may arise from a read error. The CDR3: CASSLSFGAGQETQYF. CDR3 in DNA: TGCGCCAGTAGCTTATCTTTCGGGGCAGGGCAGGAGACCCAGTACTTC. This chain joins TRBV5-1 and TRBJ2-4; D tentatively fits TRBD1 or TRBD2 (5 bases each). The better agreement between TRBJ2-5 and the DNA end casts doubt on the J call. Germline values: CDR1 SGHRS, CDR2 YFSETQ. CDR3 length: 16 residues.

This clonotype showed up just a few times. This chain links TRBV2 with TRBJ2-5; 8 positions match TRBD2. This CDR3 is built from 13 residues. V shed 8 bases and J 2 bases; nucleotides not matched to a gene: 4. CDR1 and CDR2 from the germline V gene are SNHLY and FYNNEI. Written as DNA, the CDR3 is TGTGCCAGCCTCAGCGGGAGTCAAGAGACCCAGTACTTC. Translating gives CASLSGSQETQYF.

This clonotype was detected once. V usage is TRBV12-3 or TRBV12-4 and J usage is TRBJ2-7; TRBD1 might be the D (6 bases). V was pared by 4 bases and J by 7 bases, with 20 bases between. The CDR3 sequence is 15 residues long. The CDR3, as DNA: TGTGCCAGCAGTTCCTCACAGGGATCCTACAATGAGCAGTACTTC. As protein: CASSSSQGSYNEQYF.

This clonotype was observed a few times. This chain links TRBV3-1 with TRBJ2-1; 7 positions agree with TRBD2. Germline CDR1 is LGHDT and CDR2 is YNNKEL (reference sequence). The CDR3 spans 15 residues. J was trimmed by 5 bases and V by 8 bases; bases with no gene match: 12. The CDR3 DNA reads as TGTGCCAGCTCCGTTGTGCTAGCGGAACACAATGAGCAGTTCTTC. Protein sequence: CASSVVLAEHNEQFF.

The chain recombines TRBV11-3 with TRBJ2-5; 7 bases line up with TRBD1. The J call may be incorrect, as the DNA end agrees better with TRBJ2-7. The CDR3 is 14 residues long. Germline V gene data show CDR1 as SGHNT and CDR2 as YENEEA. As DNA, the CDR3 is TGTGCCAGCAGCCCAAGGACAGGCCGCCGCGAGCAGTACTTC. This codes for CASSPRTGRREQYF.

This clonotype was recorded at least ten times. The CDR3 sequence is CASSPRLALSDEQFF. CDR3 nucleotides: TGTGCCAGCAGCCCCCGACTAGCGCTGTCGGATGAGCAGTTCTTC. The J gene is TRBJ2-1, the V gene TRBV9, with 8 bases aligning to TRBD2. This CDR3 is built from 15 residues. The ends lost 4 bases at V and 8 bases at J; junction bases unmatched: 11. Germline loops: CDR1 SGDLS, CDR2 YYNGEE.